A single sample gave rise to the 2 T cell receptor beta chains below, sequenced in a study of shared T cell receptors in the human thymus. Libraries were prepared by immunoSEQ multiplex PCR; TCRdb keeps only in-frame clonotypes and omits some of them. The sample lists more than 550,000 clones, 80% to 90% occurring once. This sample also appeared in a second study, on human thymus T cells.

The sequenced sample was thymocytes. These receptors all come from a girl less than two years old with a congenital heart defect.

The rearrangement uses TRBV27 and TRBJ2-7; D may be TRBD1 (5 bases). Trimming removed 6 bases at V and 7 bases at J, with 10 bases between. CDR3 size: 11 residues. CDR1 and CDR2 from the germline V gene are MNHEY and SMNVEV (reference sequence). The CDR3 DNA follows: TGTGCCAGCAGAGGCAGGGAAGAGCAGTACTTC. It encodes CASRGREEQYF.

Comment on this clone: The conserved phenylalanine or tryptophan is not found at the CDR3 terminus, so this likely reflects a read error. CDR3 nucleotide sequence: TGTGCCAGCAGTGAGGGTGGGACAGGGGACGGTCAGCCCCAGCATTCT. Amino acids: CASSEGGTGDGQPQHS. V and J are TRBV6-1 and TRBJ1-5; 10 bases map to TRBD1. Per germline, CDR1 MNHNS and CDR2 SASEGT. The CDR3 is 16 amino acids. Trimming cost V 3 bases and J 6 bases; bases outside gene matches: 8.